A single sample is the source of the 11 T cell receptor beta chains below, sequenced in a study of CD4 T cells in relation to SARS-CoV-2 and coronaviruses. Produced via immunoSEQ multiplex PCR; TCRdb's table is partial and in-frame only. This table has about 29,000 clones, approximately 79% appearing once. Unexposed donor CD4+ T cells date from about 2011-2018, before the COVID-19 pandemic. The cells were cultured for 10 days before CD4+ T cells were isolated. Their cognate antigens are unknown. The material sequenced was CD4+ T cells from PBMCs, cultured in vitro. The receptors were sampled from a human donor in good health.

The V gene is TRBV2, the J gene TRBJ2-7; D not resolved. Germline V CDR1 and CDR2: SNHLY, FYNNEI. The CDR3 sequence is 10 residues long. The ends were cut back, 6 bases at V and 3 bases at J, with 3 bases in the middle. CDR3 region: CASRYYEQYF. CDR3 coding DNA: TGTGCCAGCAGATACTACGAGCAGTACTTC.

Only a few counts were recorded for this clone. The CDR3 nucleotides are TGTGCCAGCAGCTCCCTCTCGGGGGTTATGAGGAATGAGCAGTTCTTC. This translates into CASSSLSGVMRNEQFF. The V call is TRBV11-2, the J call TRBJ2-1, with a weak D call TRBD2 (6 bases). V shed 4 bases and J shed 7 bases, with 20 bases lying between them. Per the germline V gene, CDR1 is SGHAT and CDR2 is FQNNGV. The CDR3 contains 16 residues.

This clone has only one observation. The chain combines TRBV7-2 with TRBJ2-3; 7 bases fit TRBD2. Looked up from germline, CDR1 is SGHTA and CDR2 is FQGNSA. The CDR3 is made up of 15 amino acids. Losses at the gene ends were 3 bases for V and 4 bases for J; bases not matched to a gene: 7. CDR3 region: CASSFGGGGADTQYF. The CDR3 DNA follows: TGTGCCAGCAGCTTCGGCGGGGGTGGCGCAGATACGCAGTATTTT.

J is TRBJ2-1 and V is TRBV7-2, with unresolved D. V lost 3 bases and J lost 5, with 2 bases in between. The CDR3 is 11 residues long. The germline CDR1 and CDR2 sequences are SGHTA and FQGNSA. CDR3 sequence reads: CASSFHNEQFF. Here the CDR3 DNA reads TGTGCCAGCAGCTTTCACAATGAGCAGTTCTTC.

CDR3 sequence: CASSQPPGSGNTIYF. CDR3 DNA: TGTGCCAGCAGCCAACCCCCAGGCTCTGGAAACACCATATATTTT. This chain connects TRBV3-1 (or the pseudogene TRBV3-2) to TRBJ1-3; unclear D gene. V lost 2 bases, J lost 0 bases, and 8 bases lay in between. CDR1 and CDR2 (germline): LGHDT, YNNKEL (reference sequence). CDR3 size: 15 residues.

The CDR3 coding sequence is TGTGCCAGCAGTTACTCAAGGCGCGGGCTAGATACGCAGTATTTT. This encodes CASSYSRRGLDTQYF. The chain is built from TRBV6-5 and TRBJ2-3, with a tentative D call TRBD2 (5 bases). This CDR3 is 15 amino acids long. The germline gives CDR1 MNHEY, CDR2 SVGAGI. The V and J ends lost 0 bases and 5 bases respectively, with 12 bases between them.

This clone was counted between two and nine times. This chain connects TRBV3-1 (or the pseudogene TRBV3-2) to TRBJ2-7; 9 bases align to TRBD2. Germline V CDR1 and CDR2: LGHDT, YNNKEL (reference sequence). The CDR3 is 13 amino acids. V shed 10 bases, J shed 3 bases, and the junction held 7 bases outside the gene matches. In DNA form, the CDR3 reads TGTGCCAATGTAGCGGGGGTACTCTACGAGCAGTACTTC. Its protein product is CANVAGVLYEQYF.

The V gene is TRBV6-5, the J gene TRBJ1-1; weak D call: TRBD1 (6 bases). In germline, CDR1 is MNHEY, CDR2 SVGAGI. V was trimmed by 0 bases and J by 7 bases, leaving 18 bases between them. The CDR3 runs to 16 residues. The chain's CDR3 is CASSYSGPTGSGEAFF. The CDR3 DNA reads as TGTGCCAGCAGTTACTCGGGGCCCACAGGGTCTGGTGAAGCTTTCTTT.

In its sample, this clone was seen once. V usage is TRBV5-6 and J usage is TRBJ2-5; no definite D call. V shed 3 bases and J shed 7 bases, with 7 bases lying between them. The germline V gene has CDR1 SGHDT and CDR2 YYEEEE. The CDR3 runs 11 residues. CDR3 bases: TGTGCCAGCAGCTCGGAAGCGACCCAGTACTTC. Protein product: CASSSEATQYF.

The V call is TRBV19, the J call TRBJ2-1; 8 nucleotides line up with TRBD2. Looked up from germline, CDR1 is LNHDA and CDR2 is SQIVND (reference sequence). The CDR3 runs 16 residues. V was clipped by 5 bases and J by 6 bases; unmatched bases: 12. The DNA of the CDR3 is TGTGCCAGTAGTTCCCCCTTCGGGGGGGCGAGCAATGAGCAGTTCTTC. Translated, it gives CASSSPFGGASNEQFF.

The chain couples TRBV7-2 to TRBJ2-3, with TRBD2 matching over 13 bases. V dropped 3 bases and J dropped 6; count of bases not matched to a gene: 12. This CDR3 is 18 amino acids long. CDR1 and CDR2 from the germline V gene are SGHTA and FQGNSA. The CDR3, as DNA: TGTGCCAGCAGCTTCCGACTAGCGGGGGGCCGAACAGGCGATACGCAGTATTTT. This translates into CASSFRLAGGRTGDTQYF.